This TCR delta chain emerged from a study of Vδ1+ human thymocytes (dated by TCRdb to 2016 to 2019). Background on the whole study: The study characterised mRNA-level TRG and TRD CDR3 repertoires of highly purified Vdelta1+ thymocytes from young children as a data resource. Validation of the multiplex-based CDR3 amplicon strategy against 5'RACE-based CDR3 amplicon generation methods had been performed previously. Overall study results and their limits: In contrast to oligoclonal peripheral blood repertoires, thymic TRG and TRD repertoires appeared to be highly polyclonal with Gaussian CDR3 length distributions. Because no clustering by age or sex was observed, donors were not stratified by these variables in the analyses. Even though sort purity was high, around 19% of thymic TRD sequences were Vdelta2 (and few were Vdelta3), which was not the case for the peripheral blood Vdelta1+ controls. Many TRG clonotypes were shared between donors (up to roughly 6.9x10^3), whereas TRD repertoires were essentially private (max roughly 100 shared). Because unexpected Vdelta2 sequences could lead to misinterpretation of bulk repertoire data, the authors recommended using highly purified populations and validating at the single-cell level.

RNA was extracted with the RNeasy mini kit and reverse transcribed using Superscript III. Multiplex PCR was used to generate CDR3 amplicons, with pooled V-gene forward primers and a constant-region reverse primer carrying Illumina adaptor overhangs. After gel purification, the amplicons were indexed with Nextera index primers during about 8 additional PCR cycles and then purified using AMPure XP beads. The libraries were sequenced on an Illumina MiSeq using paired-end 250 bp reads, dual indexing and a roughly 21% PhiX spike-in. Regarding the original processing steps: FastQC was used to quality check the reads, while ea-utils fastq-join merged the TRG read pairs. Annotation of sequences was performed with IMGT/HighV-QUEST, only productive sequences with unambiguous V-gene assignment were retained, and clonotypes were defined by identical CDR3 sequence. For downstream analysis, VDJtools 1.1.1, tcR 2.2.3, Treemap and vegan Shannon diversity in R 3.4.4 were used. TCRdb called clones afresh from the public reads with CATT; identical DNA rows were later merged. The V and J calls reflect TCRdb's pipeline rather than the authors' work. A total of 50,000 to 60,000 delta-chain clones appear in this sample, about 16% of them only once. 0.3% to 0.5% of the sample comes from the top ten.

The CDR3 goes from the cysteine to the phenylalanine over 19 residues. Solely the CDR3 DNA is kept, with 57 bases framed from the first base. Per the germline V gene, TSWWSYY is the CDR1 and QGS is the CDR2. Remarks on this clone: Its antigen target is currently unknown. The junction shows a germline mismatch at one end, possibly a read error.

Thymic samples were depleted of alphabeta T cells, then CD3+ TCRVdelta1+ TCRVdelta2- thymocytes were FACS-sorted. Sorted Vdelta1+ thymocyte purity ranged from 98% to 99.6%. The thymic specimens were obtained from 7 to 9 paediatric patients, aged about 5 days to 15 months, who were having corrective cardiac surgery. Thymic tissue was dispersed and mononuclear cells isolated on a Histopaque-1077 density gradient. Staining used anti-TCRVdelta1 clone TS8.2, anti-TCRVdelta2 clone B6, anti-CD3 clone HIT3a and anti-TCRalphabeta clone IP26 antibodies. The specimen was Vdelta1+ gamma-delta thymocytes from the thymus. This specimen's cell subset or site label, interpreted: FACS-sorted CD3+ TCRalphabeta- TCRVdelta1+ TCRVdelta2- thymocytes. This TCR was recovered from a girl under three years old who had congenital heart surgery. The receptor chain draws on TRDV1 and TRDJ1; 9 nucleotides in the junction match TRDD3. Here the CDR3 is given as CALGFLPYWGKGVTDKLIF. The bases are TGTGCTCTTGGGTTCCTACCTTACTGGGGGAAGGGGGTTACCGATAAACTCATCTTC.